A single sample gave rise to the 24 T cell receptor beta chains below, sequenced in a study of metastatic and nonmetastatic thyroid tumors. MiXCR reprocessed the PCR reads for TCRdb. The profile covers about 14,000 clones, with roughly 3.5% appearing a single time and around 29% taken by the ten largest. No treatment of any kind had been given to any patient before thyroid surgery. Sequenced input: tumor tissue. These receptors all come from a female donor with papillary thyroid cancer or a benign thyroid nodule (not recorded which). Some clones in this sample may be carry-over from other donors' samples.

This clone was detected a few times. V gene TRBV28 combines with J gene TRBJ1-4, with D perhaps TRBD1 (5 bases). Per germline, CDR1 MDHEN and CDR2 SYDVKM. The V end was cut by 9 bases, the J end by 7 bases, with 12 bases between. The CDR3 covers 12 residues. CDR3 region: CASQGPGEKLFF. CDR3 nucleotides: TGTGCCAGTCAGGGACCTGGTGAAAAACTGTTTTTT. The complete variable domain, with remaining parts taken from reference TRBV28 and TRBJ1-4, reads DVKVTQSSRYLVKRTGEKVFLECVQDMDHENMFWYRQDPGLGLRLIYFSYDVKMKEKGDIPEGYSVSREKKERFSLILESASTNQTSMYLCASQGPGEKLFFGSGTQLSVL.

This clone was observed a few times. V is TRBV2 and J is TRBJ2-5; maybe TRBD1 (6 bases). The CDR3 is 13 residues long. V lost 6 bases and J 5 bases, leaving 13 bases between the germline ends. Germline V gene data show CDR1 as SNHLY and CDR2 as FYNNEI. The CDR3: CASSPNREETQYF. In DNA, the CDR3 is TGTGCCAGCAGCCCTAACAGGGAGGAGACCCAGTACTTC.

A remark on this clone: A much larger clone differs from this one at a single base, so this may be a read error. This chain uses TRBV4-1 with TRBJ1-4; D remains unclear. The V end lost 1 base, the J end lost 2 bases, and 8 bases lay between the germline ends. Germline V gene lookup returns CDR1 MGHRA and CDR2 YSYEKL. CDR3 length equals 15 residues. The DNA of the CDR3 is TGCGCCAGCAGCCAAGTGAGCGGTACTAATGAAAAACTGTTTTTT. It yields the protein CASSQVSGTNEKLFF.

Only a few counts were recorded for this clone. V usage is TRBV28 and J usage is TRBJ1-4, with a possible D match to TRBD1 (6 bases). CDR3 length equals 16 residues. Germline V CDR1 and CDR2: MDHEN, SYDVKM. Trimming pared 4 bases from V and 1 base from J, leaving 13 bases between. The CDR3 loop reads CASSSRDTGTNEKLFF. DNA for the CDR3: TGTGCCAGCAGTTCCCGGGACACCGGAACTAATGAAAAACTGTTTTTT.

This clone was counted a few times. The chain is built from TRBV20-1 and TRBJ2-7; TRBD2 aligns across 10 bases. Germline assignment: CDR1 DFQATT and CDR2 SNEGSKA (reference sequence). This CDR3 has 14 residues. The V gene end was trimmed by 3 bases and the J gene end by 6 bases; junction bases not matched to a gene: 8. The CDR3 spells CSASGGLANIEQYF. CDR3 sequence (DNA): TGCAGTGCTAGCGGGGGACTAGCGAATATCGAGCAGTACTTC.

The V gene is TRBV20-1, the J gene TRBJ1-2; TRBD1 might be the D (5 bases). This CDR3 spans 12 amino acids. Germline V gene data show CDR1 as DFQATT and CDR2 as SNEGSKA (reference sequence). CDR3 residues: CSPASGNYGYTF. In DNA form, the CDR3 reads TGCAGCCCGGCATCAGGGAACTATGGCTACACCTTC.

The rearrangement links TRBV5-4 to TRBJ2-7; D ambiguous. V lost 5 bases and J 5 bases, leaving 20 bases between the germline ends. Germline CDR1 and CDR2: SGHNT and YYREEE (reference sequence). There are 15 residues in the CDR3. CDR3 DNA: TGTGCCAGCAGGCGAATGGGGTCCATACTGGACGAGCAGTACTTC. As protein: CASRRMGSILDEQYF.

In its sample, this clone ranks as large. The rearrangement uses TRBV24-1 and TRBJ2-3, with TRBD2 matching over 7 bases. The CDR3 runs 13 residues. V was pared by 7 bases and J by 6 bases, with 6 bases of the junction left unmatched. CDR1 is KGHDR, CDR2 SFDVKD, per germline. CDR3 DNA sequence: TGTGCCACCAGGGCCGGGGGGTTCGATACGCAGTATTTT. Protein sequence: CATRAGGFDTQYF.

This clone was detected a few times. V gene TRBV5-1 combines with J gene TRBJ2-7; possibly TRBD2 for D (6 bases). Trimming left V 5 bases short and J 0 bases short, with 15 bases between. CDR1 is SGHRS and CDR2 is YFSETQ in the germline V gene. This CDR3 region has 15 residues. The CDR3 protein is CASSYLASSSYEQYF. CDR3 DNA sequence: TGCGCCAGCAGTTACCTAGCGTCGAGCTCCTACGAGCAGTACTTC. Full variable domain (missing parts from reference TRBV5-1 and TRBJ2-7): KAGVTQTPRYLIKTRGQQVTLSCSPISGHRSVSWYQQTPGQGLQFLFEYFSETQRNKGNFPGRFSGRQFSNSRSEMNVSTLELGDSALYLCASSYLASSSYEQYFGPGTRLTVT.

This clone was detected ten times or more. A much larger clone is a single base away; this may be a read error. The rearrangement uses TRBV20-1 and TRBJ2-5; unclear D gene. The CDR3 length is 12 residues. CDR1 is DFQATT, CDR2 SNEGSKA, per germline (reference sequence). CDR3 protein: CGAIVISGTQYF. The CDR3 DNA reads as TGCGGTGCTATAGTGATTTCTGGGACCCAGTACTTC.

This clone was detected a few times. The chain is built from TRBV12-3 or TRBV12-4 and TRBJ2-1; possibly TRBD1 for D (6 bases). CDR3 length equals 17 residues. The V and J ends lost 6 bases and 0 bases respectively, with 18 bases between them. CDR3 coding DNA: TGTGCCAGCAGACCCCAAGGGGGTATCGGCTCCTACAATGAGCAGTTCTTC. Translation: CASRPQGGIGSYNEQFF.

This chain uses TRBV20-1 with TRBJ2-1; D remains ambiguous. The CDR3 has 15 residues. The germline V gene encodes CDR1 DFQATT and CDR2 SNEGSKA (reference sequence). The V end lost 0 bases, the J end lost 2 bases, and 11 bases lay between the germline ends. Here the CDR3 reads CSARDRQVTYNEQFF. The CDR3 nucleotides are TGCAGTGCTAGAGATCGGCAGGTCACCTACAATGAGCAGTTCTTC.

This clone was detected ten times or more. The chain combines TRBV28 with TRBJ1-1, with D unclear. Trimming removed 6 bases from V and 1 base from J, with 15 bases in between. This CDR3 spans 15 amino acids. Germline V gives CDR1 MDHEN, CDR2 SYDVKM. CDR3 sequence: CASSLDPPQNTEAFF. CDR3 DNA sequence: TGTGCCAGCAGCCTAGATCCACCCCAGAACACTGAAGCTTTCTTT. The whole variable domain, remainder taken from reference TRBV28 and TRBJ1-1, is DVKVTQSSRYLVKRTGEKVFLECVQDMDHENMFWYRQDPGLGLRLIYFSYDVKMKEKGDIPEGYSVSREKKERFSLILESASTNQTSMYLCASSLDPPQNTEAFFGQGTRLTVV.

This clone has more than one count but fewer than ten. This rearrangement joins TRBV6-1 to TRBJ1-6; TRBD1 is a possible D gene (6 bases). Germline values: CDR1 MNHNS, CDR2 SASEGT. Trimming shortened V by 4 bases and J by 7 bases, and 11 bases separated the two germline ends. This CDR3 spans 14 amino acids. CDR3 loop: CASSGQAENSPLHF. DNA for the CDR3: TGTGCCAGCAGTGGACAGGCCGAAAATTCACCCCTCCACTTT.

This chain joins TRBV7-2 and TRBJ2-1; 9 bases align to TRBD1. This CDR3 is built from 14 residues. The trim removed 8 bases at V and 3 bases at J, leaving 5 bases unmatched. Per germline, CDR1 SGHTA and CDR2 FQGNSA. CDR3 in DNA: TGTGCCAGCGGGCGACAGGGGGGCTACAATGAGCAGTTCTTC. Translating it yields CASGRQGGYNEQFF.

This clone showed up many times. J is TRBJ1-2 and V is TRBV6-1; no definite D call. The germline V gene has CDR1 MNHNS and CDR2 SASEGT. V was trimmed by 5 bases and J by 3 bases, leaving 4 bases between them. The CDR3 has 11 amino acids. This chain's CDR3 is CASSLDYGYTF. In nucleotides, the CDR3 is TGTGCCAGCAGTTTAGACTATGGCTACACCTTC.

For this clone: The CDR3 end shows no conserved phenylalanine or tryptophan, and so a read error is likely. The chain joins TRBV12-3 or TRBV12-4 to TRBJ1-6; the D is unclear. This CDR3 region has 13 residues. V was pared by 7 bases and J by 9 bases, with 13 bases between. The chain's CDR3 is CASKVGWGSPLHS. Here the CDR3 DNA reads TGTGCCAGCAAAGTGGGGTGGGGTTCACCCCTCCACTCT.

By sample share, this clone is medium-sized. The chain couples TRBV5-5 to TRBJ2-1; 10 nucleotides line up with TRBD1. V shed 4 bases, J shed 6 bases, and the junction held 4 bases outside the gene matches. The CDR3 loop spans 14 amino acids. The germline gives CDR1 SGHKS, CDR2 YYEKEE (reference sequence). The CDR3 loop is CASSRQGAGNEQFF. CDR3 bases: TGTGCCAGCAGCCGACAGGGGGCTGGCAATGAGCAGTTCTTC.

The chain links TRBV6-2 or TRBV6-3 to TRBJ1-4; no reliable D call. The V gene's germline CDR1 is MNHEY and CDR2 SVGEGT. The CDR3 extends over 14 amino acids. The V and J ends lost 6 bases and 7 bases respectively, with 15 bases between them. Here the CDR3 DNA reads TGTGCCAGCAGGCTGCAGGAAATTAGTGAAAAACTGTTTTTT. It encodes CASRLQEISEKLFF.

This clone was detected only a few times. The chain couples TRBV10-2 to TRBJ2-3; the D is unclear. The CDR3 is 12 amino acids. CDR1 is WSHSY and CDR2 is SAAADI in the germline V gene. V dropped 4 bases and J dropped 0 bases, with 2 bases sitting between them. The CDR3 DNA sequence: TGCGCCAGCAGTGCTAGCACAGATACGCAGTATTTT. It specifies CASSASTDTQYF.

This clone turned up a few times. The chain joins TRBV11-2 to TRBJ1-2; D ambiguous. This CDR3 is built from 19 residues. Germline-derived CDR1 and CDR2 are SGHAT and FQNNGV. V was clipped by 5 bases and J by 5 bases, with 30 bases between them. The DNA for the CDR3 is TGTGCCAGCAGCGAGAGCCCCCACCCCTCTCGGGTACCCTCTTATGGCTACACCTTC. Protein sequence: CASSESPHPSRVPSYGYTF.

V and J are TRBV11-3 and TRBJ2-3; D is undetermined. The V end was cut by 2 bases, the J end by 2 bases, with 8 bases between. This CDR3 has 14 residues. Germline loops: CDR1 SGHNT, CDR2 YENEEA. The CDR3 DNA follows: TGTGCCAGCAGCTTACTAAGGACCACAGATACGCAGTATTTT. Translated, it gives CASSLLRTTDTQYF. Drawing the rest from reference TRBV11-3 and TRBJ2-3, the complete variable domain is EAGVVQSPRYKIIEKKQPVAFWCNPISGHNTLYWYLQNLGQGPELLIRYENEEAVDDSQLPKDRFSAERLKGVDSTLKIQPAELGDSAVYLCASSLLRTTDTQYFGPGTRLTVL.

This clone was detected only a few times. The genes are TRBV19 and TRBJ2-7, with 8 bases aligning to TRBD1. The ends lost 5 bases at V and 4 bases at J; junction bases unmatched: 7. This CDR3 region has 14 residues. The germline gives CDR1 LNHDA, CDR2 SQIVND (reference sequence). For the CDR3, the DNA is TGTGCCAGTAGTTCGCGACAGGGGAGATACGAGCAGTACTTC. It yields the protein CASSSRQGRYEQYF.

This clone was found a few times. The chain carries TRBV28 and TRBJ1-5; D is unresolved. CDR1 and CDR2 from the germline V gene are MDHEN and SYDVKM. The CDR3 covers 12 residues. Trimming cost V 7 bases and J 6 bases, with 10 bases left between them. The DNA of the CDR3 is TGTGCCAGCATGGCAGTGGCTCAGCCCCAGCATTTT. Its protein is CASMAVAQPQHF.